Described below is a single TCR beta chain sequence and its context. The data were taken from a study of T cells in Graves' hyperthyroidism and ophthalmopathy. TCR beta CDR3 regions were amplified from RNA transcripts. When the TCR CDR3 underwent first-round RT-PCR, the HTBI primer set was used. Using its own MiXCR run on the multiplex PCR reads, TCRdb lists one record per CDR3 protein. The sample has fewer than 650,000 distinct CDR3 sequences, over 12% seen once. J gave up 5 bases and V 0 bases, and 6 bases lay outside the gene matches. The CDR3 contains 15 residues. Germline CDR1 and CDR2: SEHNR and FQNEAQ (reference sequence). The study based diagnoses on clinical symptoms, serum thyroxine and TRAb, thyroid ultrasound and orbital computed tomography.

The clonotype originates from a middle-aged woman with Graves' ophthalmopathy. The chain combines TRBV7-9 with TRBJ1-1; TRBD1 aligns across 7 bases. The sample consisted of blood. DNA for the CDR3: TGTGCCAGCAGCTTAGCGCCAACAGGGGCGACTGAAGCTTTCTTT. This gives the protein CASSLAPTGATEAFF.